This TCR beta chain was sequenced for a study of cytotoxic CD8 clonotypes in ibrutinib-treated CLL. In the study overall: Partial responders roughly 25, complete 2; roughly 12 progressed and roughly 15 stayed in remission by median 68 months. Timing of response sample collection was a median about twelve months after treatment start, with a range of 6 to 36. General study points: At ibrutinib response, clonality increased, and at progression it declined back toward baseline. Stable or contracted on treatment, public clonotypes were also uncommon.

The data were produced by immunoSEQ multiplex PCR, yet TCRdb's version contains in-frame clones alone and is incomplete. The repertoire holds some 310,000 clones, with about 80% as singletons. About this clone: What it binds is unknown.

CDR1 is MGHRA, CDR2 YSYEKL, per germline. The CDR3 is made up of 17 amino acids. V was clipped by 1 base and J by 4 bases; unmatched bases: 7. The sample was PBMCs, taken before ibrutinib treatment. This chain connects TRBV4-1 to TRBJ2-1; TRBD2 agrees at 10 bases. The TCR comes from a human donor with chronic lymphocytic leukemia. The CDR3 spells CASSQASGRTVYNEQFF. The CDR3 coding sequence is TGCGCCAGCAGCCAAGCTAGCGGGAGAACGGTTTACAATGAGCAGTTCTTC.